The 9 T cell receptor beta chains given below trace back to one sample, sequenced in a study of blood T cells in healthy people across ages. Then a second PCR, running roughly 6 to 12 cycles, was carried out with a sample-barcoded 5' primer and a J-beta primer mix. Each CDR3 protein is one row after TCRdb ran MiXCR on the 5' RACE reads. The table shows around 790,000 distinct CDR3 sequences, with around two fifths occurring only once. Material: blood. The receptor source for this set is a man between 60 and 75 years old in good health.

Comments on this clonotype: At one of its ends the junction is not consistent with the germline gene, which may arise from a read error. The chain links TRBV4-3 to TRBJ2-3, with TRBD2 matching 8 bases. This CDR3 is built from 19 residues. Germline CDR1 LGHNA, CDR2 YSLEER. Written as DNA, the CDR3 is TGCGCCAGCAGCTATAAGGCGGGGGGCTTAACAAGGTTCACAGATACACAGTATTTT. It is translated as CASSYKAGGLTRFTDTQYF.

J is TRBJ2-1 and V is TRBV29-1; 8 bases fit TRBD2. After removal of 7 bases from V and 4 bases from J, the junction contained 9 bases not matched to a gene. This CDR3 has 14 amino acids. Germline V CDR1 and CDR2: SQVTM, ANQGSEA. The CDR3 loop is CSAPQASGYNEQFF. CDR3 sequence (DNA): TGCAGCGCCCCTCAGGCTAGCGGGTACAATGAGCAGTTCTTC.

The V and J genes are TRBV6-2 or TRBV6-3 and TRBJ2-1; maybe TRBD1 (6 bases). The CDR3 runs to 14 residues. The V and J ends lost 6 bases and 13 bases respectively, with 22 bases between them. The germline gives CDR1 MNHEY, CDR2 SVGEGT. The chain's CDR3 is CASSQRDTQETQFF. CDR3 sequence (DNA): TGTGCCAGCAGCCAACGGGACACGCAAGAGACCCAGTTCTTC.

The V and J genes are TRBV4-2 and TRBJ2-7, with D possibly being TRBD1 or TRBD2 (6 bases each). TRBJ2-5 matches the DNA end more closely, so the J call is doubtful. The CDR3 extends over 16 amino acids. The V gene's germline CDR1 is LGHNA and CDR2 YNFKEQ. The CDR3 reads CASSQDITGAQETQYF. DNA of the CDR3: TGTGCCAGCAGCCAAGATATAACGGGGGCACAAGAGACCCAGTACTTC.

A few counts support this clonotype. This sequence joins TRBV3-1 and TRBJ2-3, with 8 bases matching TRBD2. This CDR3 contains 15 residues. With V trimmed by 0 bases and J by 6 bases, 5 bases remained unmatched. Germline V gene data show CDR1 as LGHDT and CDR2 as YNNKEL (reference sequence). The CDR3 coding sequence is TGTGCCAGCAGCCAAGAAGCGGGGGAAGGGGATACGCAGTATTTT. As protein: CASSQEAGEGDTQYF.

With regard to this clonotype: The junction shows a germline mismatch at one end, possibly a read error. As DNA, the CDR3 is TGCGCCAGCAACTTGCTGATAGGGACAGGGGAAGATACGCAGTATTTT. Its protein product is CASNLLIGTGEDTQYF. The chain combines TRBV5-1 with TRBJ2-3; 10 bases agree with TRBD1. Germline V gene data show CDR1 as SGHRS and CDR2 as YFSETQ. This CDR3 is 16 amino acids long.

This clonotype occurred a few times. CDR3 protein: CASSQTSTEQYF. For the CDR3, the DNA is TGTGCCAGCAGCCAGACTTCAACCGAGCAGTACTTC. The V and J genes are TRBV3-1 and TRBJ2-7; D is uncertain. The germline V gene encodes CDR1 LGHDT and CDR2 YNNKEL (reference sequence). This CDR3 contains 12 residues. The germline V and J ends were trimmed by 3 bases and 6 bases, with 9 bases remaining between them.

The V gene is TRBV27, the J gene TRBJ2-7; 10 nucleotides agree with TRBD1. In germline, CDR1 is MNHEY, CDR2 SMNVEV (reference sequence). The CDR3 is made up of 16 amino acids. The J segment lost 0 bases and the V segment lost 1 base, leaving 3 bases of the junction unmatched. For the CDR3, the DNA is TGTGCCAGCAGTTTATGGGGACAGGGGACCTCCTACGAGCAGTACTTC. Its protein product is CASSLWGQGTSYEQYF.

The chain carries TRBV15 and TRBJ2-1; 7 bases match TRBD1. Per germline, CDR1 LNHNV and CDR2 YYDKDF (reference sequence). The CDR3 spans 14 residues. J gave up 5 bases and V 5 bases, and 6 bases lay outside the gene matches. CDR3 nucleotides: TGTGCCACCAGCCGACAGGGCTACGACAATGAGCAGTTCTTC. Translation: CATSRQGYDNEQFF.